This TCR beta chain was observed in a study of blood T cell repertoires in COVID-19. Whole-study context: Both acute and convalescent COVID-19 samples were obtained from the United States, Italy and Spain.

A note on this clone: The junction shows a germline mismatch at one end, possibly a read error.

The CDR3 has 13 amino acids. In germline, CDR1 is SSHAT, CDR2 FNYEAQ (reference sequence). Sequenced by immunoSEQ multiplex PCR; TCRdb stores in-frame clones only, minus some. The sample lists under 150,000 clones, 70% to 80% occurring once. Sequencing was performed on peripheral blood. The V call is TRBV7-7, the J call TRBJ2-1; 8 bases line up with TRBD2. The clonotype originates from a man in his sixties with acute or convalescent COVID-19. CDR3 amino acids: CASSLEQAGVQFF. For the CDR3, the DNA is TGTGCTAGCAGCTTAGAGCAAGCGGGAGTTCAGTTCTTC.